This T cell receptor (beta chain) was sequenced for a study of post-analysis software for immune sequencing data. Findings and caveats of the study: Normalized Chao1 diversity in multiple sclerosis patients fell significantly below that of controls. Patients showed TRBV5-6, TRBV5-1 and TRBV20-1 among 4 or 5 TRBV segments more frequent than in controls. Strong same-batch co-clustering of samples appeared with F measure clustering.

The CDR3 sequence is 15 residues long. CDR1 and CDR2 (germline): MNHNY, SVGAGI (reference sequence). J was trimmed by 0 bases and V by 5 bases; bases with no gene match: 3. This clonotype was picked up a small number of times. The antigen is unknown. Unique molecular identifiers were built into the TCR beta cDNA libraries. A single record per CDR3 protein comes from TCRdb applying MiXCR to the PCR reads. The table records hundreds of thousands of distinct CDR3 sequences, 44% of them present only once. The source of this sequence is a girl aged 5 to 17 with multiple sclerosis. V is TRBV6-6 and J is TRBJ2-7; 11 nucleotides align to TRBD2. The sequenced sample was blood. The CDR3, as DNA: TGTGCCAGCAGTCAACTAGCGGGGGTCTCCTACGAGCAGTACTTC. Protein: CASSQLAGVSYEQYF.